This T cell receptor beta chain is from a study of blood T cell repertoires in COVID-19. At the level of the study: COVID-19 samples, acute and convalescent, were from the United States, Italy and Spain.

A Seattle source enrolled patients during active infection and followed them longitudinally. Original methodology: Estimated nucleated cell counts came from reference gene primer amplification. Clones were sequenced by immunoSEQ multiplex PCR, and TCRdb holds only the in-frame ones, with some missing. V and J calls and clone size follow that table, whereas D and trimming were derived from the DNA. The table records fewer than 450,000 clones, about nine tenths of them present only once. The CDR3 is 13 amino acids. The V gene's germline CDR1 is SQVTM and CDR2 ANQGSEA. Losses at the gene ends were 5 bases for V and 0 bases for J; bases not matched to a gene: 3.

J is TRBJ2-5 and V is TRBV29-1; 7 positions agree with TRBD2. Sequencing was carried out using peripheral blood. The TCR was taken from a woman aged 50 to 60 with COVID-19, enrolled during active disease. The CDR3 coding sequence is TGCAGCGTTCGCGGGAGTAACCAAGAGACCCAGTACTTC. It translates to CSVRGSNQETQYF.